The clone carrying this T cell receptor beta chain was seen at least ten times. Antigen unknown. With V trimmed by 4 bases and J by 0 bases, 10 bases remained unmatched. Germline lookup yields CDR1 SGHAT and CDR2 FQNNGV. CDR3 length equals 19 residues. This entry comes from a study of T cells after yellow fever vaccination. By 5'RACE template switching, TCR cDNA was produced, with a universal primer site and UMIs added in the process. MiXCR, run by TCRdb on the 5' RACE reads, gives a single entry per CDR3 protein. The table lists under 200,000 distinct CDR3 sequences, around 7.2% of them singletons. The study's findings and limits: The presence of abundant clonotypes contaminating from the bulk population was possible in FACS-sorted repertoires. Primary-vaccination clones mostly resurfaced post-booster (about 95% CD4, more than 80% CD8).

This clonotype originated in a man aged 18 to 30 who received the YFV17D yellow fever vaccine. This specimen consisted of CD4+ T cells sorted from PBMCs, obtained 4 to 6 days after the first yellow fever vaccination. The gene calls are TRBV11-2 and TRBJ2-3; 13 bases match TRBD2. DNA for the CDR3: TGTGCCAGCAGCTCGGGACTAGCGGGGCCCTCGATAAGCACAGATACGCAGTATTTT. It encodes CASSSGLAGPSISTDTQYF.